The 3 T cell receptor beta chains in this list originate from one sample, sequenced in a study of shared clonotypes between healthy human individuals. Naive CD8 isolation took CD45RO-negative cells positively selected for CCR7 and excluded terminally differentiated effector memory CD45RA+ cells. Profiled with immunoSEQ multiplex PCR; TCRdb holds only in-frame clones, not every one. The table records about 600,000 clones, 95% to 98% of them present only once. The sequencing input was naive CD8+ T cells sorted from blood. All receptors come from a man aged 30-40 years in good health.

This clone was found once. V usage is TRBV7-9 and J usage is TRBJ2-1; D not resolved. V gave up 3 bases and J gave up 8 bases, with 11 bases separating them. In germline, CDR1 is SEHNR, CDR2 FQNEAQ (reference sequence). This CDR3 has 13 residues. The CDR3 DNA reads TGTGCCAGCAGCTTCCCCCGCACCTATGAGCAGTTCTTC. Amino acids: CASSFPRTYEQFF.

Turning to this clone: One junction end disagrees with the germline gene, perhaps due to a read error. The rearrangement uses TRBV4-3 and TRBJ1-4, with TRBD1 identical over 7 bases. Germline CDR1 and CDR2: LGHNA and YSLEER. This CDR3 is 16 amino acids long. DNA for the CDR3: TGCGCCAGCAGCCAAGATTGGGACAGTAAAGGAGAAAAATTGTTTTTT. Protein product: CASSQDWDSKGEKLFF.

CDR3 loop: CASSVGQPQHF. The CDR3 nucleotides are TGTGCCAGCAGTGTCGGGCAGCCCCAGCATTTT. This chain uses TRBV2 with TRBJ1-5, with D unresolved. Trimming removed 4 bases at V and 7 bases at J, with 5 bases between. Looked up from germline, CDR1 is SNHLY and CDR2 is FYNNEI. The CDR3 runs to 11 residues.